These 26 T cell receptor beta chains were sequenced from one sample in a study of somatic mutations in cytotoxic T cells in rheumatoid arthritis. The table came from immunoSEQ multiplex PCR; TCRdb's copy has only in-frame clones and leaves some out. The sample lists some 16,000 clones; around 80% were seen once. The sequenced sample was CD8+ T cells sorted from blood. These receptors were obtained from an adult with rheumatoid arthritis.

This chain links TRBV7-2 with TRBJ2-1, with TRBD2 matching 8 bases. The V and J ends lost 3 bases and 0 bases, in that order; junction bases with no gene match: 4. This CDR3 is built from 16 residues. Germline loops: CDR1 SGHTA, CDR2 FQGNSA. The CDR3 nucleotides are TGTGCCAGCAGCTTTCGCGGGGGGAGCTCCTACAATGAGCAGTTCTTC. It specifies CASSFRGGSSYNEQFF.

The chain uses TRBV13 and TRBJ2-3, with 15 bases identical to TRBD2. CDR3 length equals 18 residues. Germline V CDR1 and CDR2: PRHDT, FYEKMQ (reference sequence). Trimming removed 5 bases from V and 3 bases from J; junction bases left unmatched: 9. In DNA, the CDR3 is TGTGCCAGCAGCGCCGCCGGGACTAGCGGGAGGCTTACAGATACGCAGTATTTT. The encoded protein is CASSAAGTSGRLTDTQYF.

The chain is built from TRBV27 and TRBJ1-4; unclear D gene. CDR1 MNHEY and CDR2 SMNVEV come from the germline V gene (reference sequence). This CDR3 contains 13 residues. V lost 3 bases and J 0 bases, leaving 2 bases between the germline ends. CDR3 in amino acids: CASSFTTNEKLFF. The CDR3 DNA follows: TGTGCCAGCAGTTTCACAACTAATGAAAAACTGTTTTTT.

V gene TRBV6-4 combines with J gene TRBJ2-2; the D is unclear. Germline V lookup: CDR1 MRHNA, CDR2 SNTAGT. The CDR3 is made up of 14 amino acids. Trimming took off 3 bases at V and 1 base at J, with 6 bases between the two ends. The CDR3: CASSDWRNTGELFF. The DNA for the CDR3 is TGTGCCAGCAGTGATTGGCGGAACACCGGGGAGCTGTTTTTT.

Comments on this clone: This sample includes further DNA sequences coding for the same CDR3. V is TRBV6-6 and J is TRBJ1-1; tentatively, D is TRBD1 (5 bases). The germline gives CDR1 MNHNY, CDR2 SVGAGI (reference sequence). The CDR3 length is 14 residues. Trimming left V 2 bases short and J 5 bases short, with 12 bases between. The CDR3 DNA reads TGTGCCAGCAGTTACCGGACATTTCTAACTGAAGCTTTCTTT. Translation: CASSYRTFLTEAFF.

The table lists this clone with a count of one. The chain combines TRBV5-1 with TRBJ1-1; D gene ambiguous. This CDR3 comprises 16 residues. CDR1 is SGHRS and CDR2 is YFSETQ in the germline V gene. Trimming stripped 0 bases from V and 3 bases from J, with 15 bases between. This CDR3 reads CASSLEGSWAHTEAFF. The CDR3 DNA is TGCGCCAGCAGCTTGGAAGGTTCGTGGGCCCACACTGAAGCTTTCTTT.

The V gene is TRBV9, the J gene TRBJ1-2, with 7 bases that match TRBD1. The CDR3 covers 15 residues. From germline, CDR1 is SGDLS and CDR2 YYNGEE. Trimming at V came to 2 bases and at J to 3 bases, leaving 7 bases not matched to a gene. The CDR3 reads CASSVPPGTDYGYTF. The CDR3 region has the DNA TGTGCCAGCAGCGTCCCTCCCGGGACAGACTATGGCTACACCTTC.

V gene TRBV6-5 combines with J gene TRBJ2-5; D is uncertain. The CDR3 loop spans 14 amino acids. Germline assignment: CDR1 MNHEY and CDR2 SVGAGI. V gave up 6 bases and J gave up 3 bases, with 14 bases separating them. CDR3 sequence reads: CASSPADREETQYF. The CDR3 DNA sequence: TGTGCCAGCAGCCCGGCCGACCGGGAAGAGACCCAGTACTTC.

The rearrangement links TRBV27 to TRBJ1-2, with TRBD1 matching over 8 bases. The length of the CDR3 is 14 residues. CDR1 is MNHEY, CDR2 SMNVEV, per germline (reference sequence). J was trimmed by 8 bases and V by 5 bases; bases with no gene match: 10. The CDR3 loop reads CASSPTGGAGGYTF. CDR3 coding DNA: TGTGCCAGCAGTCCCACAGGGGGGGCAGGCGGCTACACCTTC.

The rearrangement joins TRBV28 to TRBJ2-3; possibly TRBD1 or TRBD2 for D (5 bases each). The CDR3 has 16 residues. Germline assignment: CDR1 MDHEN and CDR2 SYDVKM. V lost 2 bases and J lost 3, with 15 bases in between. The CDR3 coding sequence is TGTGCCAGCAGTTTAGTGCGGGCCAGGGTGACAGATACGCAGTATTTT. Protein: CASSLVRARVTDTQYF.

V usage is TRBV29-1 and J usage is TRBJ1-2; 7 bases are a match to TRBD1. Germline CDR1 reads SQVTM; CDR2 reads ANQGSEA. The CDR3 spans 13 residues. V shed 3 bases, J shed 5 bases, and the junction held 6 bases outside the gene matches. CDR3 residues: CSVDLGQLYGYTF. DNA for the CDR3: TGCAGCGTTGACTTGGGACAGCTTTATGGCTACACCTTC.

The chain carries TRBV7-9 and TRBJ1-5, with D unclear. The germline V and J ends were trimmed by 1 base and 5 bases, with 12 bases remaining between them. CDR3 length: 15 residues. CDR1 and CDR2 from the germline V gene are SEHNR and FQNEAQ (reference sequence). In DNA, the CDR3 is TGTGCCAGCAGCTTAGGTTCGGATGCACATCAGCCCCAGCATTTT. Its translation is CASSLGSDAHQPQHF.

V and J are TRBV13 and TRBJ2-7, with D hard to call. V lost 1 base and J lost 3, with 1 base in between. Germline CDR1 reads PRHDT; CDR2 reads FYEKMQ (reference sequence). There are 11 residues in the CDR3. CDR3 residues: CASSLDYEQYF. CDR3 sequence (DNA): TGTGCCAGCAGCTTAGACTACGAGCAGTACTTC.

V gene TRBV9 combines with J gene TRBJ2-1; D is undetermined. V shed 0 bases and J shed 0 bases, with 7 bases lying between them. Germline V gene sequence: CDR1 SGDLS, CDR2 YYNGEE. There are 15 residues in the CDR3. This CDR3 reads CASSVAATSYNEQFF. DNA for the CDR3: TGTGCCAGCAGCGTAGCGGCCACCTCCTACAATGAGCAGTTCTTC.

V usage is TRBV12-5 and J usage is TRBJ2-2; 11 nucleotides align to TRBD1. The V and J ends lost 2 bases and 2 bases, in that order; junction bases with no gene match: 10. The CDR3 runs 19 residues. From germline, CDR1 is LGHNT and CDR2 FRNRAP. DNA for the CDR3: TGTGCTAGTGGTTTGAACCCCTTCGGGACAGGGGGAAACACCGGGGAGCTGTTTTTT. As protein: CASGLNPFGTGGNTGELFF.

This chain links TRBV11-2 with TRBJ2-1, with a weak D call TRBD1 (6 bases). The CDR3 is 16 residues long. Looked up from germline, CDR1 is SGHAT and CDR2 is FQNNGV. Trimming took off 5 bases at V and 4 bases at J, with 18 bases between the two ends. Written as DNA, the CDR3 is TGTGCCAGCAGCCTAACTGCCCGGACAGATTACAATGAGCAGTTCTTC. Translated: CASSLTARTDYNEQFF.

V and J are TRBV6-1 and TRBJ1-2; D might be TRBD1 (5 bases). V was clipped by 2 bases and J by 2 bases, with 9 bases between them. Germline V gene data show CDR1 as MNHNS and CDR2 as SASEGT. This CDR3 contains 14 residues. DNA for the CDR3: TGTGCCAGCAGTGAATCCGGGGGAAACTATGGCTACACCTTC. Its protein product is CASSESGGNYGYTF.

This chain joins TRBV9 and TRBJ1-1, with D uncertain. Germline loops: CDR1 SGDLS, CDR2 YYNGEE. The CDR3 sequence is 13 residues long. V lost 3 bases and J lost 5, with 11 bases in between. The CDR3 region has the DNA TGTGCCAGCAGCGGTGGGAGAGTTACTGAAGCTTTCTTT. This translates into CASSGGRVTEAFF.

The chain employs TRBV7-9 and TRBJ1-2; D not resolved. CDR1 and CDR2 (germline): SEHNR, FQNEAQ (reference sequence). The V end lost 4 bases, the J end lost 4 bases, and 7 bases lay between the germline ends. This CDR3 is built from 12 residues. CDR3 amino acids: CASSSAAYGYTF. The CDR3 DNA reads TGTGCCAGCAGCTCGGCAGCCTATGGCTACACCTTC.

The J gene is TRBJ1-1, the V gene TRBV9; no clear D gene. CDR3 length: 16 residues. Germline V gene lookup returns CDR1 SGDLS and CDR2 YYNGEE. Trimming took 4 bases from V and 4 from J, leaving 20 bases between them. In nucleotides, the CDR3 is TGTGCCAGCAGCACCAGTGGTGGCAGGTCGTCCACTGAAGCTTTCTTT. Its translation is CASSTSGGRSSTEAFF.

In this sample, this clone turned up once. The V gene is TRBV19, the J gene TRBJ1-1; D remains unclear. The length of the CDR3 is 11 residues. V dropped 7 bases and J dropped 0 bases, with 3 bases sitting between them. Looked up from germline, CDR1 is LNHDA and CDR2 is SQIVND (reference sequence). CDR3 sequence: CASTVNTEAFF. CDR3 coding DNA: TGTGCCAGTACAGTGAACACTGAAGCTTTCTTT.

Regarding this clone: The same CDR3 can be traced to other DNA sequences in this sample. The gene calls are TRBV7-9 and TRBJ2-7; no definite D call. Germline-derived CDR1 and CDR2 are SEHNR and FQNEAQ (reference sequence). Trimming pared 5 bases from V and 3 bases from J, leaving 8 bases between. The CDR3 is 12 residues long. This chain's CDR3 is CASSPPNYEQYF. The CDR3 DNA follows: TGTGCCAGCAGCCCGCCAAACTACGAGCAGTACTTC. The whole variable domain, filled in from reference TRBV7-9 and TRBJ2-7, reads DTGVSQNPRHKITKRGQNVTFRCDPISEHNRLYWYRQTLGQGPEFLTYFQNEAQLEKSRLLSDRFSAERPKGSFSTLEIQRTEQGDSAMYLCASSPPNYEQYFGPGTRLTVT.

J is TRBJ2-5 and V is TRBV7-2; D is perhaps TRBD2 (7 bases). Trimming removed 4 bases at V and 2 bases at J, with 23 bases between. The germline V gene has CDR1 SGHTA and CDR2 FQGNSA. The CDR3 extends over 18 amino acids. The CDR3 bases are TGTGCCAGCAGCTCGCCCCCGGGGGCGGGGGAACAGCAAGAGACCCAGTACTTC. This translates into CASSSPPGAGEQQETQYF.

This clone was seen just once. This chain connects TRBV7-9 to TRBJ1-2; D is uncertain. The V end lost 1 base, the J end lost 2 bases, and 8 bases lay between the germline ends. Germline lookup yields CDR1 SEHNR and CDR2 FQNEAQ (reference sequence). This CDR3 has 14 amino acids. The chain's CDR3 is CASSLDGRNYGYTF. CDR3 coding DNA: TGTGCCAGCAGCTTAGATGGTAGAAACTATGGCTACACCTTC.

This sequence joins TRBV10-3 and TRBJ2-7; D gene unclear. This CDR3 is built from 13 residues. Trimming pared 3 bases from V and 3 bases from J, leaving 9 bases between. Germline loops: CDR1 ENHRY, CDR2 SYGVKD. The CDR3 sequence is CAISEGSDYEQYF. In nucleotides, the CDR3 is TGTGCCATCAGTGAAGGGTCGGACTACGAGCAGTACTTC.

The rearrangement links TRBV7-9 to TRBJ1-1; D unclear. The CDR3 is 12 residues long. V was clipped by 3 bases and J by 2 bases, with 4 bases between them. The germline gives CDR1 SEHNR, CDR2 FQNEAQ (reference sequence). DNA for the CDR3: TGTGCCAGCAGCTTGAAAAACACTGAAGCTTTCTTT. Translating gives CASSLKNTEAFF.